A single sample is the source of the 23 T cell receptor beta chains below, sequenced in a study of T cell responses to AZD1222 COVID-19 vaccine. TCRdb's table, derived via immunoSEQ multiplex PCR, lists solely in-frame clones and lacks some. Among about 79,000 clones listed, about four fifths were seen once. The specimen was peripheral blood, collected 28 days after the second AZD1222 dose. The source is an adult who received the AZD1222 COVID-19 vaccine.

Here the CDR3 DNA reads TGTGCCAGCAGCCAAGCAGCGGGAGGGCAGCCAGATACGCAGTATTTT. It codes for CASSQAAGGQPDTQYF. The chain combines TRBV4-2 with TRBJ2-3; TRBD2 matches at 10 bases. CDR1 is LGHNA and CDR2 is YNFKEQ in the germline V gene. The V segment lost 1 base and the J segment 4 bases; nucleotides outside the gene matches: 5. This CDR3 spans 16 amino acids.

This clone has only one observation. The chain has TRBV11-2 and TRBJ2-3, with 10 bases that match TRBD2. The CDR3 totals 17 residues. Losses at the gene ends were 2 bases for V and 2 bases for J; bases not matched to a gene: 7. CDR1 SGHAT and CDR2 FQNNGV come from the germline V gene. The CDR3 protein is CASSLFLAGVNTDTQYF. The CDR3 nucleotides read TGTGCCAGCAGCTTATTCCTAGCGGGAGTTAACACAGATACGCAGTATTTT.

The chain carries TRBV19 and TRBJ1-2; possible D gene TRBD1, 6 bases. Germline V CDR1 and CDR2: LNHDA, SQIVND (reference sequence). Trimming stripped 7 bases from V and 4 bases from J, with 10 bases between. The CDR3 sequence is 12 residues long. The CDR3 region is CASIGQSYGYTF. For the CDR3, the DNA is TGTGCCAGTATCGGACAGTCCTATGGCTACACCTTC.

This clone was counted a few times. The gene calls are TRBV7-8 and TRBJ2-7; TRBD1 agrees at 10 bases. The CDR3 is 16 amino acids. Germline CDR1 is SGHVS and CDR2 is FQNEAQ. V lost 4 bases, J lost 2 bases, and 8 bases stayed unmatched. The CDR3 region has the DNA TGTGCCAGCAGCTCGACCCCTGGACAGGGGGCCTACGAGCAGTACTTC. Protein sequence: CASSSTPGQGAYEQYF.

The genes are TRBV9 and TRBJ2-2, with 8 bases that match TRBD2. The CDR3 consists of 16 residues. Germline trimming cut 2 bases from V and 4 bases from J; bases unmatched to any gene: 7. Germline CDR1 is SGDLS and CDR2 is YYNGEE. The CDR3 DNA reads as TGTGCCAGCAGCGTTCCAGCGGGAGAGGGCACCGGGGAGCTGTTTTTT. Its protein is CASSVPAGEGTGELFF. The full variable domain, with the rest looked up from reference TRBV9 and TRBJ2-2, is DSGVTQTPKHLITATGQRVTLRCSPRSGDLSVYWYQQSLDQGLQFLIQYYNGEERAKGNILERFSAQQFPDLHSELNLSSLELGDSALYFCASSVPAGEGTGELFFGEGSRLTVL.

The CDR3 coding sequence is TGTGCCTGGAGTGTACCGGGCTATGGCTACACCTTC. Its translation: CAWSVPGYGYTF. This chain uses TRBV30 with TRBJ1-2; no definite D call. CDR3 length: 12 amino acids. V was clipped by 0 bases and J by 4 bases, with 6 bases between them. Per the germline V gene, CDR1 is GTSNPN and CDR2 is SVGIG (reference sequence).

The genes are TRBV9 and TRBJ2-1; D gene ambiguous. This CDR3 region has 10 residues. V was clipped by 5 bases and J by 5 bases, with 2 bases between them. The germline V gene has CDR1 SGDLS and CDR2 YYNGEE. CDR3 sequence reads: CASRDNEQFF. CDR3 DNA: TGTGCCAGCAGGGACAATGAGCAGTTCTTC.

The V gene is TRBV11-3, the J gene TRBJ2-7; 7 positions match TRBD1. J gave up 0 bases and V 5 bases, and 10 bases lay outside the gene matches. The CDR3 loop spans 16 amino acids. Germline-derived CDR1 and CDR2 are SGHNT and YENEEA. The chain's CDR3 is CASSPTGANRSYEQYF. Written as DNA, the CDR3 is TGTGCCAGCAGCCCAACAGGGGCGAACCGCTCCTACGAGCAGTACTTC.

The genes are TRBV14 and TRBJ2-1, with a possible D match to TRBD1 (6 bases). Germline V gene sequence: CDR1 SGHDN, CDR2 FVKESK. The CDR3 extends over 13 amino acids. Trimming removed 4 bases from V and 15 bases from J, with 19 bases in between. CDR3: CASSPLNRDIGFF. CDR3 DNA sequence: TGTGCCAGCAGCCCCCTGAACCGGGACATAGGGTTCTTC.

V and J are TRBV5-6 and TRBJ2-3; D is undetermined. This CDR3 comprises 15 residues. Looked up from germline, CDR1 is SGHDT and CDR2 is YYEEEE. Trimming cost V 4 bases and J 4 bases, with 16 bases left between them. CDR3 DNA sequence: TGTGCCAGCAGCCGCAGACTCGCTGGGGCAGATACGCAGTATTTT. It yields the protein CASSRRLAGADTQYF.

The V call is TRBV4-3, the J call TRBJ1-4; weak D call: TRBD1 (5 bases). The V end was cut by 2 bases, the J end by 4 bases, with 23 bases between. Looked up from germline, CDR1 is LGHNA and CDR2 is YSLEER. This CDR3 contains 19 residues. CDR3 region: CASSQKLSGGRGVNEKLFF. DNA for the CDR3: TGCGCCAGCAGCCAAAAGCTGTCTGGAGGGAGGGGAGTTAATGAAAAACTGTTTTTT.

The gene calls are TRBV28 and TRBJ1-1; perhaps TRBD1 as D (5 bases). CDR3 size: 15 residues. V was cut by 0 bases and J by 10 bases, with 18 bases left in between. Germline CDR1 reads MDHEN; CDR2 reads SYDVKM. The CDR3 here is CASSLWRDPPGAAFF. Written as DNA, the CDR3 is TGTGCCAGCAGTTTATGGCGGGATCCCCCCGGGGCAGCTTTCTTT.

This chain connects TRBV27 to TRBJ2-7; no firm D call. Trimming took off 4 bases at V and 3 bases at J, with 10 bases between the two ends. Germline-derived CDR1 and CDR2 are MNHEY and SMNVEV (reference sequence). This CDR3 has 13 amino acids. CDR3 DNA: TGTGCCAGCAGTTCACAAGTGAACTACGAGCAGTACTTC. It specifies CASSSQVNYEQYF.

This clone was found once. The chain joins TRBV19 to TRBJ2-1, with 10 bases that match TRBD1. The V and J ends lost 3 bases and 5 bases, in that order; junction bases with no gene match: 7. The CDR3 loop spans 16 amino acids. The germline gives CDR1 LNHDA, CDR2 SQIVND (reference sequence). In DNA, the CDR3 is TGTGCCAGTAGTATGGGGACAGGGGCTCTCAACAATGAGCAGTTCTTC. Amino acid sequence: CASSMGTGALNNEQFF.

The chain combines TRBV4-2 with TRBJ1-4; TRBD1 aligns across 8 bases. CDR1 and CDR2 (germline): LGHNA, YNFKEQ. This CDR3 region has 20 residues. Trimming at V came to 9 bases and at J to 0 bases, leaving 21 bases not matched to a gene. The CDR3 DNA follows: TGTGCCAGTCACAACTACTTCGGGACAGGAGATTTTGCAACTAATGAAAAACTGTTTTTT. Translation gives CASHNYFGTGDFATNEKLFF.

The chain uses TRBV30 and TRBJ1-2; D perhaps matches TRBD1 (5 bases). The CDR3 covers 14 residues. CDR1 GTSNPN and CDR2 SVGIG come from the germline V gene (reference sequence). The ends were cut back, 2 bases at V and 4 bases at J, with 14 bases in the middle. The CDR3 region has the DNA TGTGCCTGGAGTTCGACAGCCTCTAGCTATGGCTACACCTTC. It encodes CAWSSTASSYGYTF.

Here the CDR3 DNA reads TGTGCCAGCAGCTTACGCCGACAAGGAATATCGGAAGCTTTCTTT. It specifies CASSLRRQGISEAFF. The chain uses TRBV7-2 and TRBJ1-1; unclear D gene. Deletions cut 2 bases from V and 8 bases from J, with 18 bases between. The length of the CDR3 is 15 residues. Germline V CDR1 and CDR2: SGHTA, FQGNSA.

The chain uses TRBV19 and TRBJ1-3; 7 bases align to TRBD1. From germline, CDR1 is LNHDA and CDR2 SQIVND (reference sequence). CDR3 length equals 14 residues. J lost 1 base, V lost 9 bases, and 6 bases had no gene match. The CDR3 protein is CASRNRGSGNTIYF. Here the CDR3 DNA reads TGTGCCAGCAGAAACAGGGGATCTGGAAACACCATATATTTT.

The V call is TRBV29-1, the J call TRBJ1-2; D is undetermined. Germline V gene lookup returns CDR1 SQVTM and CDR2 ANQGSEA. CDR3 size: 9 residues. V was shortened by 6 bases and J by 8 bases, with 7 bases between the two germline ends. The CDR3 DNA is TGCAGCGTCCTGGAGGGCTACACCTTC. Protein product: CSVLEGYTF.

The V call is TRBV19, the J call TRBJ2-7; D may be TRBD2 (5 bases). Trimming left V 6 bases short and J 1 base short, with 10 bases between. This CDR3 has 13 residues. Germline V gene data show CDR1 as LNHDA and CDR2 as SQIVND (reference sequence). The CDR3 reads CASRGSGSYEQYF. The CDR3 nucleotides are TGTGCCAGTAGGGGGAGTGGATCCTACGAGCAGTACTTC.

This clone was observed a handful of times. V usage is TRBV29-1 and J usage is TRBJ1-2, with TRBD1 identical over 7 bases. Germline trimming cut 6 bases from V and 5 bases from J; bases unmatched to any gene: 9. This CDR3 spans 13 amino acids. Germline V lookup: CDR1 SQVTM, CDR2 ANQGSEA. The CDR3 DNA sequence: TGCAGCGTACCCGAGGGGGCGCGTTATGGCTACACCTTC. Its protein product is CSVPEGARYGYTF.

The chain combines TRBV27 with TRBJ1-1; 11 bases fit TRBD1. In germline, CDR1 is MNHEY, CDR2 SMNVEV (reference sequence). There are 17 residues in the CDR3. Trimming at V came to 3 bases and at J to 4 bases, leaving 10 bases not matched to a gene. The CDR3 nucleotides read TGTGCCAGCAGTTTCGACCGGGACAGGGGGACGAGCACTGAAGCTTTCTTT. It specifies CASSFDRDRGTSTEAFF.

The V gene is TRBV7-8, the J gene TRBJ1-1; perhaps TRBD1 as D (5 bases). This CDR3 has 16 residues. V was trimmed by 8 bases and J by 3 bases, leaving 22 bases between them. Germline V gene data show CDR1 as SGHVS and CDR2 as FQNEAQ. This CDR3 is CASGLGQGVSYTEAFF. In DNA, the CDR3 is TGTGCCAGCGGTCTGGGGCAGGGAGTTTCGTACACTGAAGCTTTCTTT.